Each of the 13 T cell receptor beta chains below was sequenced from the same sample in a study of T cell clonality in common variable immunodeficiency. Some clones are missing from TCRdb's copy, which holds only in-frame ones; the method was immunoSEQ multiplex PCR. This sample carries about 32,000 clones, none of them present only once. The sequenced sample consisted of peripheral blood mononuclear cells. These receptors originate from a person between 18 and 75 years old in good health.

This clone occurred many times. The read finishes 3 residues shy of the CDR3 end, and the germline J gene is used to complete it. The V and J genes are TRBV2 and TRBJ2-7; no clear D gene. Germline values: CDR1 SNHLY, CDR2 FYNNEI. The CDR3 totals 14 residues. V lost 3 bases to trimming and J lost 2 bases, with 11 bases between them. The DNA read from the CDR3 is TGTGCCAGCAGTGAGTTGACAACCGCCTACGAG. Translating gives CASSELTTAYE. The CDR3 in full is CASSELTTAYEQYF.

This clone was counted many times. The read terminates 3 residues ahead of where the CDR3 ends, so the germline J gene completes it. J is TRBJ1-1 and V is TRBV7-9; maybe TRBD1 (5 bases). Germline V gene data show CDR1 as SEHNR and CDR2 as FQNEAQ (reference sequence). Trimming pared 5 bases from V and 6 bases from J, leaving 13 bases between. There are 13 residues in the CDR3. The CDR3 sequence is CASSLTTVAEAFF. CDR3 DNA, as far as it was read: TGTGCCAGCAGCCTCACGACAGTTGCTGAA.

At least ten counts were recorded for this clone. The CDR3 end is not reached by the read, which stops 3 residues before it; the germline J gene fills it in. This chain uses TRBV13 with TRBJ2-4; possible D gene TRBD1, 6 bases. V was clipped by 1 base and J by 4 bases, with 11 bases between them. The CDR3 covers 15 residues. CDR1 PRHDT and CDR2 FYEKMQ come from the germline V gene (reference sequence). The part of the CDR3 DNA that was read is TGTGCCAGCAGCTTAGCAGGGGCTTCAAAAAACATT. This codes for CASSLAGASKNI. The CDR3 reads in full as CASSLAGASKNIQYF.

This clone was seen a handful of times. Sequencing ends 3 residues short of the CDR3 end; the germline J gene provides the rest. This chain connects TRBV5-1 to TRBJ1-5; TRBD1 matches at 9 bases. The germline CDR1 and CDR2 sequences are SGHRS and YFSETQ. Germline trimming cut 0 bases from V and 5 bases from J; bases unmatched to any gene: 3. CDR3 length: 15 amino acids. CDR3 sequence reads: CASSLEGTGHQPQHF. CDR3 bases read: TGCGCCAGCAGCTTGGAAGGGACAGGGCATCAGCCC.

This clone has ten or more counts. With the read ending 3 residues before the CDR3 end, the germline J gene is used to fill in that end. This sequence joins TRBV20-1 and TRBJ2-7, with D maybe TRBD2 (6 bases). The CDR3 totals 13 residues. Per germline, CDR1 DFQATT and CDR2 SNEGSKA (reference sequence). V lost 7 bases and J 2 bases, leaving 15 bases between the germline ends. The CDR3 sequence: CSGEETNTYEQYF. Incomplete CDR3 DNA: TGCAGTGGGGAGGAGACTAACACCTACGAG.

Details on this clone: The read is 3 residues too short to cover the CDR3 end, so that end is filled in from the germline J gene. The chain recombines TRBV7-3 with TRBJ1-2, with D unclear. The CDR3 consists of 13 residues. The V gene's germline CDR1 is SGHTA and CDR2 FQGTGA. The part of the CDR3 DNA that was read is TGTGCCAGCAGCTTACTGGCCTTCAATGAC. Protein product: CASSLLAFND. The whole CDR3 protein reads CASSLLAFNDYTF.

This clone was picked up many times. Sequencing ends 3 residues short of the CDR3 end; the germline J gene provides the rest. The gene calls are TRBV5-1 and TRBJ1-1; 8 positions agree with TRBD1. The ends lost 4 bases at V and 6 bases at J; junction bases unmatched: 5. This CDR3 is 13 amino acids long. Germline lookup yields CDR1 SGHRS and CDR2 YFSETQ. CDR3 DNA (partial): TGCGCCAGCAGCCATGGACAGGGAGCTGAA. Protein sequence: CASSHGQGAE. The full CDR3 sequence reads CASSHGQGAEAFF. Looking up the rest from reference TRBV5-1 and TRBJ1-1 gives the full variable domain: KAGVTQTPRYLIKTRGQQVTLSCSPISGHRSVSWYQQTPGQGLQFLFEYFSETQRNKGNFPGRFSGRQFSNSRSEMNVSTLELGDSALYLCASSHGQGAEAFFGQGTRLTVV.

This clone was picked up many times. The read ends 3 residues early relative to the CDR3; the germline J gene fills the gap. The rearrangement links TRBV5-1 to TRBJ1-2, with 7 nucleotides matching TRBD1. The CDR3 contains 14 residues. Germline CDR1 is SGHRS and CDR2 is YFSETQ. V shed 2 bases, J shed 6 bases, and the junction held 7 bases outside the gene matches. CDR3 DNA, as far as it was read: TGCGCCAGCAGCTTAGCCGCGGGACAGAATGGC. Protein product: CASSLAAGQNG. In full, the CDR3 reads CASSLAAGQNGYTF. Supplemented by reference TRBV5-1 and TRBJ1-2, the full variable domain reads KAGVTQTPRYLIKTRGQQVTLSCSPISGHRSVSWYQQTPGQGLQFLFEYFSETQRNKGNFPGRFSGRQFSNSRSEMNVSTLELGDSALYLCASSLAAGQNGYTFGSGTRLTVV.

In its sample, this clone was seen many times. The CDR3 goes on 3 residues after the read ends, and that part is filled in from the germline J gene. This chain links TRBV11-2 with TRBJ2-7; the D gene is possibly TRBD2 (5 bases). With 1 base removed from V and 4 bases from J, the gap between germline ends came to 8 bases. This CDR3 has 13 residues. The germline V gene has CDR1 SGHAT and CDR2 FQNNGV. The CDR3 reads CASSLAWTYEQYF. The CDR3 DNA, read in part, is TGTGCCAGCAGCTTAGCCTGGACTTACGAG.

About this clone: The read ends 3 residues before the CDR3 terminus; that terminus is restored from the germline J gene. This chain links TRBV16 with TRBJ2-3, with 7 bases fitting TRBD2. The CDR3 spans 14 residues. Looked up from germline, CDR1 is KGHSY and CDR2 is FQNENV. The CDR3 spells CASSRGGTQETQYF. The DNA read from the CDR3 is TGTGCCAGCAGCCGGGGGGGGACCCAAGAGACG.

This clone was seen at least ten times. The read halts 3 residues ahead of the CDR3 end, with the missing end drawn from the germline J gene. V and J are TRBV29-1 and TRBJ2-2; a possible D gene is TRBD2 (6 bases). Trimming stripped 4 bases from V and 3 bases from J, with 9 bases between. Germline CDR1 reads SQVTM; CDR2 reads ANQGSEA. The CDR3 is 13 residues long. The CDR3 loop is CSVGAGHTGELFF. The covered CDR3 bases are TGCAGCGTTGGGGCGGGGCACACCGGGGAG.

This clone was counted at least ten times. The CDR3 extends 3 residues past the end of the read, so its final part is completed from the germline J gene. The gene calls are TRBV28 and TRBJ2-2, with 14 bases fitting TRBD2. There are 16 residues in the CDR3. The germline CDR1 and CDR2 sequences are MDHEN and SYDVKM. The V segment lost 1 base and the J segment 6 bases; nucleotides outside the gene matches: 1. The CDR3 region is CASSLSGLAGAGELFF. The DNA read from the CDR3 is TGTGCCAGCAGTTTATCGGGACTAGCGGGAGCCGGGGAG.

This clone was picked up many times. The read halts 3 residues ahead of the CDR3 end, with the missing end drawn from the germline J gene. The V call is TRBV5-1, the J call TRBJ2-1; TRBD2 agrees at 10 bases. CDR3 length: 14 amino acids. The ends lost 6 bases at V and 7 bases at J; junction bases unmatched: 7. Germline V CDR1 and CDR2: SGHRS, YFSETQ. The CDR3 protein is CASKGTSAENEQFF. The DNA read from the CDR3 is TGCGCCAGCAAAGGGACTAGCGCCGAAAATGAG. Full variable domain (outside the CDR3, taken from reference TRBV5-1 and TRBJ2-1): KAGVTQTPRYLIKTRGQQVTLSCSPISGHRSVSWYQQTPGQGLQFLFEYFSETQRNKGNFPGRFSGRQFSNSRSEMNVSTLELGDSALYLCASKGTSAENEQFFGPGTRLTVL.